This TCR beta chain was retrieved from a study of T cells after yellow fever vaccination. Study summary: SMART-Seq v4 Ultra Low Input served to prepare low-cell-number fractions.

The CDR3 extends over 12 amino acids. Between the trimmed V and J ends, which lost 6 bases and 8 bases, there was a span of 13 bases. UMIs were added to TCR cDNA along with a universal primer site when it was made by 5'RACE template switching. TCRdb reanalysed the 5' RACE reads using MiXCR and keeps one entry per CDR3 protein. The sample carries 450,000 to 650,000 distinct CDR3 sequences, roughly 14% recorded once. This clonotype was seen ten or more times. Its specificity is unknown. Study findings and constraints: A large majority of primary-vaccination clones showed up again after the booster (96% CD4, almost 90% CD8).

The chain joins TRBV12-3 or TRBV12-4 to TRBJ1-2; a possible D gene is TRBD1 (6 bases). This clonotype originated in a man between 25 and 39 years old who received the YFV17D yellow fever vaccine. Source: PBMCs, taken on the day of the yellow fever booster vaccination. CDR3 DNA sequence: TGTGCCAGCAGCAGAACAGGGTGGGGCTACACCTTC. It encodes CASSRTGWGYTF.